The rows below give T cell receptor beta chains drawn from one sample of a study of blood T cells in healthy people across ages. MiXCR was run by TCRdb on the 5' RACE reads, yielding one entry per CDR3 protein. This table has 1.5 million to 2 million distinct CDR3 sequences, roughly 30% appearing once. The sequencing input was blood. All receptors come from a woman in her twenties or thirties in good health. Each CDR3 is given with its conserved first and last residue. D genes are given only for firm matches. Size values are once, few and many counts, or a class for expanded clones, and some rows have none.

v_call,d_call,cdr3_length,clone_size,j_call,cdr3_aa
TRBV5-1,NA,12,NA,TRBJ1-1,CASKDPNTEAFF
TRBV6-2/TRBV6-3,TRBD2,15,many,TRBJ2-1,CASSLLAGAHNEQFF
TRBV5-1,NA,15,many,TRBJ2-7,CASSLELDSSYEQYF
TRBV20-1,TRBD2,16,NA,TRBJ2-6,CSASQGGISGANVLTF
TRBV11-2,TRBD2,15,NA,TRBJ2-1,CASSVRTRGYNEQFF
TRBV7-9,NA,14,many,TRBJ2-5,CASSPLTSQETQYF
TRBV6-5,NA,16,many,TRBJ1-4,CASSYLSSPTNEKLFF
TRBV11-2,TRBD2,15,few,TRBJ2-3,CASSRRRGGSDTQYF
TRBV7-2,NA,16,NA,TRBJ2-1,CASSSRRLGGYNEQFF
TRBV20-1,NA,14,many,TRBJ2-3,CSAARGASTDTQYF
TRBV5-1,NA,12,many,TRBJ2-2,CASSLRDGELFF
TRBV4-3,NA,15,many,TRBJ2-7,CASSQASDARNEQYF
TRBV12-3/TRBV12-4,TRBD1,15,few,TRBJ2-7,CASSPQTGSRFGQYF
TRBV20-1,NA,15,many,TRBJ2-7,CSATKGGGGQNEQYF
TRBV5-1,NA,14,NA,TRBJ2-5,CASSWGPSGETQYF
TRBV10-3,NA,15,NA,TRBJ1-2,CAISDPGQPFYGYTF
TRBV5-1,NA,16,NA,TRBJ2-3,CASRGSGGFSTDTQYF
TRBV7-2,NA,12,many,TRBJ2-3,CASSRWSDTQYF
TRBV12-3/TRBV12-4,TRBD1,15,NA,TRBJ2-3,CASSRGQANADMQYF
TRBV7-2,TRBD2,16,NA,TRBJ2-5,CASSLTSGKGQETQYF
TRBV28,NA,17,NA,TRBJ2-2,CASSLSGPGKNTGELFF
TRBV7-9,TRBD2,16,many,TRBJ2-7,CASSRDRTSGDYEQYF
TRBV12-5,NA,13,many,TRBJ2-1,CASGSSGYNEQFF
TRBV7-2,TRBD1,13,few,TRBJ2-3,CASSSQPGQGKYF